A selection of T cell receptor beta chains follows, all from one sample in a study of cytomegalovirus exposure and HLA in healthy donors. Clones were read by immunoSEQ multiplex PCR, and TCRdb kept only the in-frame ones, dropping some. The sample lists about 140,000 clones, 75% to 90% occurring once. The sequenced sample was PBMCs. The receptor source for this set is a female donor in good health and CMV-seronegative. CDR3s include the opening cysteine and the closing phenylalanine or tryptophan. D genes are given only for firm matches. Expanded clones get a size class; other rows say once, few or many, or leave the size out.

J gene	clone size	V gene	D gene	CDR3 DNA	CDR3 protein
TRBJ2-7	-	TRBV7-9	TRBD2	TGTGCCAGCATATCTAGCGGCGGCTCCTACGAGCAGTACTTC	CASISSGGSYEQYF
TRBJ2-7	-	TRBV5-4	-	TGTGCCAGCAGCTTCACCTTAGGGGGGGGAGAGCAGTACTTC	CASSFTLGGGEQYF
TRBJ1-4	-	TRBV6-5	-	TGTGCCAGCAGTCCAGGCCTTAATGAAAAACTGTTTTTT	CASSPGLNEKLFF
TRBJ2-5	once	TRBV5-6	TRBD2	TGTGCCAGCAGCTTGGGACTAGCGGTACAGCAAGAGACCCAGTACTTC	CASSLGLAVQQETQYF
TRBJ2-1	-	TRBV4-1	TRBD2	TGCGCCAGCAGCCAAGAGGGTAGCGGGAGAGTAGATGAGCAGTTCTTC	CASSQEGSGRVDEQFF
TRBJ1-5	-	TRBV27	-	TGTGCCAGCCGGCTCTACGGGAGGTATAGCAATCAGTCCCAGCATTTT	CASRLYGRYSNQSQHF
TRBJ2-5	-	TRBV5-1	TRBD2	TGCGCCAGCAGCTTGGCCGGGAGGGCCGGTATTGAGACCCAGTACTTC	CASSLAGRAGIETQYF
TRBJ1-1	-	TRBV15	-	TGTGCCATCGGGAGCGGGGGTACGATGAACACTGAAGCTTTCTTT	CAIGSGGTMNTEAFF
TRBJ2-3	-	TRBV6-1	-	TGTGCCAGCAGTGAAGGTGGAGGCACAGATACGCAGTATTTT	CASSEGGGTDTQYF
TRBJ2-7	-	TRBV4-2	TRBD2	TGTGCCAGCAGCCAAGAGGGATTACTAGCGGGAGTTGCCGAGCAGTACTTC	CASSQEGLLAGVAEQYF
TRBJ2-7	once	TRBV6-1	-	TGTGCCAGCAGACCAGGACAGTCCTACGAGCAGTACTTC	CASRPGQSYEQYF
TRBJ2-3	-	TRBV6-5	-	TGTGCCAGCAGTTACTCGATGAGAGCTACGCAGTATTTT	CASSYSMRATQYF
TRBJ2-3	-	TRBV5-1	-	TGCGCCAGCAGCTTGAAAGCGGACTTAGACACAGATACGCAGTATTTT	CASSLKADLDTDTQYF
TRBJ2-3	few	TRBV7-9	-	TGTGCCAGCAGCCTTAACTACGAAGATACGCAGTATTTT	CASSLNYEDTQYF
TRBJ2-7	-	TRBV29-1	TRBD1	TGCAGCGTTGAGGACAGGGGATCCTACGAGCAGTACTTC	CSVEDRGSYEQYF
TRBJ2-1	few	TRBV29-1	-	TGCAGCGCCTCAGGGTCCTACAATGAGCAGTTCTTC	CSASGSYNEQFF
TRBJ2-1	-	TRBV5-1	-	TGCGCCAGCAGCTTAGGGGACTCTATCCTCGGGCAGTTCTTC	CASSLGDSILGQFF
TRBJ2-1	few	TRBV29-1	TRBD2	TGCAGCGTTCCTGGAGAGAGCGGGAGGGCATCAGGACGTCGTGAGCAGTTCTTC	CSVPGESGRASGRREQFF
TRBJ2-5	-	TRBV4-2	TRBD2	TGTGCCAGCAGCCTGGCCAAAGGGAGGGCCGGGGAGACCCAGTACTTC	CASSLAKGRAGETQYF
TRBJ1-5	-	TRBV6-4	-	TGTGCCAGCAGTGTAAGTAGCTCGTGCAATCAGCCCCAGCATTTT	CASSVSSSCNQPQHF
TRBJ2-1	-	TRBV10-3	-	TGTGCCATCAATGTAGGGAGCAGCGATGAGCAGTTCTTC	CAINVGSSDEQFF
TRBJ2-3	-	TRBV6-6	-	TGTGCTTCAAGGGGAGGCTATGCTGGTCCAGATACGCAGTATTTT	CASRGGYAGPDTQYF
TRBJ1-5	once	TRBV5-1	-	TGCGCCAGCAGCTTGGCCGGGGATAGCAATCAGCCCCAGCATTTT	CASSLAGDSNQPQHF
TRBJ2-2	few	TRBV7-9	-	TGTGCCAGCAGCGAAGAGGGAGTAGGCGGGGAGCTGTTTTTT	CASSEEGVGGELFF
TRBJ1-5	-	TRBV6-1	-	TGTGCCAGCAGTGTAGGATGGGGCGTCGGTCAGCCCCAGCATTTT	CASSVGWGVGQPQHF
TRBJ2-5	-	TRBV30	TRBD2	TGTGCCTGGAGTGTAATAGCGGGAGGACCTCGGTCCCAAGAGACCCAGTACTTC	CAWSVIAGGPRSQETQYF
TRBJ2-3	-	TRBV7-9	-	TGTGCCAGCGGGGATACGGGAACTGATACGCAGTATTTT	CASGDTGTDTQYF
TRBJ2-1	-	TRBV9	-	TGTGCCAGCAGCGTAGGGACCGGGGTGGATTCCTACAATGAGCAGTTCTTC	CASSVGTGVDSYNEQFF
TRBJ1-3	-	TRBV28	-	TGTGCCAGCAGTTTACAGGGGTCTGGAAACACCATATATTTT	CASSLQGSGNTIYF
TRBJ2-3	few	TRBV28	TRBD2	TGTGCCAGCCAGGCGGGAGGGAGAACAGATACGCAGTATTTT	CASQAGGRTDTQYF
TRBJ2-4	few	TRBV18	TRBD1	TGTGCCAGCTCACCCATGGGGACAGGCAAAATCAAAAACATTCAGTACTTC	CASSPMGTGKIKNIQYF
TRBJ2-2	-	TRBV13	TRBD2	TGTGCCAGCAGCTCGGGGGGTCAAGCGGACAACACCGGGGAGCTGTTTTTT	CASSSGGQADNTGELFF
TRBJ2-7	-	TRBV27	TRBD1	TGTGCCAGCAGTGAAGGGACAGGGGTCGAGCAGTACTTC	CASSEGTGVEQYF
TRBJ2-7	-	TRBV13	TRBD2	TGTGCCAGCAGCTTAGGAACTAGCGGGTACGAGCAGTACTTC	CASSLGTSGYEQYF
TRBJ2-3	-	TRBV29-1	-	TGCAGCGTCCCCGGGACTCCTCCCGGAACGCAGTATTTT	CSVPGTPPGTQYF
TRBJ1-2	once	TRBV6-5	TRBD1	TGTGCCAGCAGTTATGACAGGGACCACTATGGCTACACCTTC	CASSYDRDHYGYTF
TRBJ2-1	-	TRBV25-1	-	TGTGCCAGCAGTGAATTCGGGAGAAATGAGCAGTTCTTC	CASSEFGRNEQFF
TRBJ2-5	-	TRBV27	-	TGTGCCAGCAGTTCTTGGGGGCCGGAGACCCAGTACTTC	CASSSWGPETQYF
TRBJ1-1	-	TRBV7-9	-	TGTGCCAGCAGCTTCCAGGAGAACACTGAAGCTTTCTTT	CASSFQENTEAFF